A selection of T cell receptor beta chains follows, all from one sample in a study of blood T cell repertoires in COVID-19. The repertoire was sequenced with immunoSEQ multiplex PCR; TCRdb's copy has only in-frame clones and lacks some. The data show fewer than 300,000 clones, 70% to 85% seen once. Input material: peripheral blood. Receptor source: a human donor with COVID-19, enrolled during active disease. The donor label of this sample is uncertain. The CDR3 runs from the conserved cysteine through the conserved F or W. D genes are given only for firm matches. Part of the rows lack a size; the others show once, few, many or a class for expanded clones.

v_gene	d_gene	j_gene	abundance	CDR3aa	CDR3nt
TRBV3-1/TRBV3-2	-	TRBJ1-1	-	CASSQADTEAFF	TGTGCCAGCAGCCAAGCGGACACTGAAGCTTTCTTT
TRBV28	-	TRBJ1-2	-	CASSSAGAGYGYTF	TGTGCCAGCAGCTCCGCGGGGGCAGGCTATGGCTACACCTTC
TRBV5-4	-	TRBJ2-2	-	CASSTRTGGGGYTGELFF	TGTGCCAGCAGCACCCGGACAGGCGGAGGGGGCTACACCGGGGAGCTGTTTTTT
TRBV18	TRBD2	TRBJ2-1	once	CASSPILAGGNNEQFF	TGTGCCAGCTCACCAATACTAGCGGGAGGAAACAATGAGCAGTTCTTC
TRBV18	TRBD1	TRBJ1-2	-	CASSPLGQGAHNYGYTF	TGTGCCAGCTCACCATTGGGACAGGGGGCGCATAACTATGGCTACACCTTC
TRBV19	-	TRBJ1-1	once	CASSDPAQGWVTEAFF	TGTGCCAGTAGTGATCCCGCGCAGGGGTGGGTCACTGAAGCTTTCTTT
TRBV5-5	TRBD2	TRBJ2-1	-	CASSLVGTSADNEQFF	TGTGCCAGCAGCTTGGTCGGGACTAGCGCCGACAATGAGCAGTTCTTC
TRBV5-1	-	TRBJ2-2	few	CASSLAVASITGELFF	TGCGCCAGCAGCTTGGCCGTGGCTAGCATCACCGGGGAGCTGTTTTTT
TRBV2	TRBD1	TRBJ2-2	-	CASSGRTGGTGELFF	TGTGCCAGCAGTGGCAGGACAGGGGGCACCGGGGAGCTGTTTTTT
TRBV7-9	-	TRBJ2-5	-	CASSLLSEGETQYF	TGTGCCAGCAGCTTACTTTCGGAGGGGGAGACCCAGTACTTC
TRBV10-3	-	TRBJ1-1	-	CAISDGPGDTEAFF	TGTGCCATCAGTGATGGACCGGGGGACACTGAAGCTTTCTTT
TRBV5-5	TRBD1	TRBJ2-7	-	CASSSTGGGYEQYF	TGTGCCAGCAGCTCGACAGGGGGCGGCTACGAGCAGTACTTC
TRBV12-3/TRBV12-4	-	TRBJ2-7	-	CASRRGYEQYF	TGTGCCAGCAGGAGAGGCTACGAGCAGTACTTC
TRBV3-1/TRBV3-2	-	TRBJ1-2	-	CASSQERGAGYTF	TGTGCCAGCAGCCAAGAACGCGGGGCCGGCTACACCTTC
TRBV10-3	TRBD2	TRBJ2-3	-	CATWREWSTDTQYF	TGTGCCACCTGGCGGGAGTGGAGCACAGATACGCAGTATTTT
TRBV30	-	TRBJ1-4	-	CAWSPNQGFNEKLFF	TGTGCCTGGAGCCCGAATCAGGGTTTTAATGAAAAACTGTTTTTT
TRBV2	-	TRBJ2-1	-	CASSDGFYNEQFF	TGTGCCAGCAGTGACGGGTTCTACAATGAGCAGTTCTTC
TRBV6-6	-	TRBJ2-2	-	CASSYTTGSSGELFF	TGTGCCAGCAGTTACACTACAGGGTCATCCGGGGAGCTGTTTTTT
TRBV7-2	-	TRBJ2-3	-	CASTPIVSTDTQYF	TGTGCCAGCACCCCAATTGTGAGCACAGATACGCAGTATTTT
TRBV9	TRBD1	TRBJ1-1	-	CASSEGAELNTEAFF	TGTGCCAGCAGCGAGGGGGCGGAACTTAACACTGAAGCTTTCTTT
TRBV15	TRBD1	TRBJ1-2	-	CATSSPQGDYGYTF	TGTGCCACCAGCAGCCCCCAGGGGGACTATGGCTACACCTTC
TRBV28	TRBD1	TRBJ2-1	-	CASTPDRGSYNEQFF	TGTGCCAGCACCCCGGACAGGGGGTCCTACAATGAGCAGTTCTTC
TRBV19	-	TRBJ1-1	-	CASSAWIQRAFF	TGTGCCAGTAGTGCTTGGATCCAGCGGGCTTTCTTT
TRBV7-9	TRBD1	TRBJ2-7	-	CASKRTGFDEQYF	TGTGCCAGCAAGAGGACAGGTTTCGACGAGCAGTACTTC
TRBV5-6	-	TRBJ1-6	few	CASSPRIEIHPLHF	TGTGCCAGCAGCCCACGAATCGAGATTCATCCCCTCCACTTT
TRBV5-1	TRBD1	TRBJ1-1	-	CASSLAQQGANTEAFF	TGCGCCAGCAGCTTGGCCCAACAGGGGGCAAACACTGAAGCTTTCTTT
TRBV14	-	TRBJ2-5	once	CASSQDPGREFPRTQYF	TGTGCCAGCAGCCAAGATCCTGGCAGGGAATTCCCCAGGACCCAGTACTTC
TRBV12-3/TRBV12-4	TRBD1	TRBJ1-2	-	CASSPQGDRGYTF	TGTGCCAGCAGTCCGCAGGGGGACAGGGGCTACACCTTC
TRBV9	-	TRBJ1-1	-	CASSPPEAINTEAFF	TGTGCCAGCAGCCCCCCGGAGGCGATAAACACTGAAGCTTTCTTT
TRBV9	-	TRBJ1-5	-	CASSPEGLSNQPQHF	TGTGCCAGCAGCCCCGAGGGCTTAAGCAATCAGCCCCAGCATTTT
TRBV5-5	-	TRBJ1-4	-	CASSFDEGWNEKLFF	TGTGCCAGCAGCTTTGATGAGGGATGGAATGAAAAACTGTTTTTT
TRBV6-5	TRBD1	TRBJ2-1	-	CASSYSGRGYNEQFF	TGTGCCAGCAGTTACTCTGGCAGGGGGTACAATGAGCAGTTCTTC
TRBV9	TRBD1	TRBJ2-3	-	CASSTRQGRADTQYF	TGTGCCAGCAGCACCCGACAGGGTCGGGCAGATACGCAGTATTTT
TRBV27	-	TRBJ1-3	-	CASSQALGGNTIYF	TGTGCCAGCAGTCAGGCCCTTGGGGGAAACACCATATATTTT
TRBV3-1/TRBV3-2	-	TRBJ2-2	-	CASSPGENTGELFF	TGTGCCAGCAGCCCCGGGGAGAACACCGGGGAGCTGTTTTTT
TRBV6-2/TRBV6-3	-	TRBJ2-3	-	CASSYGSTDTQYF	TGTGCCAGCAGTTACGGCAGCACAGATACGCAGTATTTT
TRBV19	TRBD2	TRBJ2-3	-	CASSMQREPTDTQYF	TGTGCCAGTAGTATGCAGCGGGAGCCCACAGATACGCAGTATTTT
TRBV5-1	TRBD2	TRBJ2-7	once	CASSFFGTSVGEQYF	TGCGCCAGCAGCTTCTTCGGGACTAGCGTTGGGGAGCAGTACTTC
TRBV2	TRBD1	TRBJ2-5	-	CASTLDRGQETQYF	TGTGCCAGCACCCTAGACAGGGGCCAAGAGACCCAGTACTTC
TRBV5-1	TRBD1	TRBJ2-3	-	CASSGTGTDSTDTQYF	TGCGCCAGCAGCGGAACCGGGACAGATAGCACAGATACGCAGTATTTT